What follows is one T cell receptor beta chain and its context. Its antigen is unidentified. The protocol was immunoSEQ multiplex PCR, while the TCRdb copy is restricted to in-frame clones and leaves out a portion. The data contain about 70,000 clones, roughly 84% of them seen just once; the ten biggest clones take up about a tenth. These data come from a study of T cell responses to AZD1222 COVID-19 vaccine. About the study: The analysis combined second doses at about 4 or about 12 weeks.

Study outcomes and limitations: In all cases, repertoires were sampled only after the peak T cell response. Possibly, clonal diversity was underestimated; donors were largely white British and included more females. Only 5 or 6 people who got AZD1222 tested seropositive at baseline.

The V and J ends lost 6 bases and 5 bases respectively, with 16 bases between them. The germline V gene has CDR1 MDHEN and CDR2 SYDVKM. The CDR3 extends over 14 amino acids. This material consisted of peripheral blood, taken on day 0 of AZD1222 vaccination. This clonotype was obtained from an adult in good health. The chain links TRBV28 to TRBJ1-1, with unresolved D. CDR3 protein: CASRPQVGWTEAFF. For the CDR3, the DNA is TGTGCCAGCAGACCACAAGTAGGCTGGACTGAAGCTTTCTTT.